The next 10 T cell receptor beta chains were all read from a single sample in a study of OX40 agonist ivuxolimab in advanced cancers. The method behind the library was the immunoSEQ multiplex PCR assay. TCRdb holds this immuneACCESS table with in-frame rearrangements only. Some clones are missing; in checked studies, unresolved V genes explain under half, and the rest has no known cause. The sample contains some 43,000 clones, around 86% of them found a single time. Clones ranked in the top ten supply 14% to 15% of the sample. Source: CD4+ or CD8+ T cells sorted from blood, taken in a trial of the OX40 agonist ivuxolimab. The receptor source for this set is an adult with an advanced solid tumor such as melanoma, head and neck, liver or kidney cancer.

V gene TRBV19 combines with J gene TRBJ1-5, with D unclear. CDR3 length: 17 amino acids. V lost 2 bases to trimming and J lost 4 bases, with 18 bases between them. The germline gives CDR1 LNHDA, CDR2 SQIVND (reference sequence). CDR3 in DNA: TGTGCCAGTAGTATAATAGGGCAAAGAACTGCAAATCAGCCCCAGCATTTT. Encoded protein: CASSIIGQRTANQPQHF.

The chain couples TRBV6-5 to TRBJ2-7; D is undetermined. Germline CDR1 reads MNHEY; CDR2 reads SVGAGI. The CDR3 extends over 14 amino acids. V was clipped by 0 bases and J by 3 bases, with 9 bases between them. CDR3 sequence (DNA): TGTGCCAGCAGTTACTCAGAGCAGGTCTACGAGCAGTACTTC. Translated, it gives CASSYSEQVYEQYF.

The chain employs TRBV27 and TRBJ1-1; D not resolved. Looked up from germline, CDR1 is MNHEY and CDR2 is SMNVEV (reference sequence). Deletions cut 0 bases from V and 0 bases from J, with 5 bases between. This CDR3 contains 14 residues. This CDR3 reads CASSLSGMNTEAFF. The CDR3 DNA is TGTGCCAGCAGTTTATCAGGAATGAACACTGAAGCTTTCTTT.

Regarding this clone: In the same sample, other DNA sequences code for this CDR3. This chain links TRBV14 with TRBJ2-2; D ambiguous. Germline V gene data show CDR1 as SGHDN and CDR2 as FVKESK. Trimming left V 4 bases short and J 5 bases short, with 8 bases between. CDR3 length equals 13 residues. CDR3 sequence reads: CASSLEWTGELFF. In DNA form, the CDR3 reads TGTGCCAGCAGCCTCGAGTGGACCGGGGAGCTGTTTTTT.

The chain links TRBV5-6 to TRBJ2-3; the D is unclear. CDR1 is SGHDT, CDR2 YYEEEE, per germline. The CDR3 length is 13 residues. Trimming stripped 5 bases from V and 3 bases from J, with 10 bases between. Here the CDR3 DNA reads TGTGCCAGCAGTCTCGGGCAGACAGATACGCAGTATTTT. Encoded protein: CASSLGQTDTQYF.

The chain couples TRBV11-1 to TRBJ2-1, with unresolved D. The germline V and J ends were trimmed by 5 bases and 1 base, with 18 bases remaining between them. The CDR3 is 17 residues long. In germline, CDR1 is SGHAT, CDR2 FQDESV (reference sequence). The DNA for the CDR3 is TGTGCCAGCAGCGCCAATTTTAGACTTAGTTCCTACAATGAGCAGTTCTTC. Translation gives CASSANFRLSSYNEQFF.

The chain combines TRBV7-3 with TRBJ1-5, with D possibly TRBD1 on 5 matching bases. CDR1 SGHTA and CDR2 FQGTGA come from the germline V gene. The CDR3 length is 16 residues. V was pared by 1 base and J by 1 base, with 11 bases between. The DNA of the CDR3 is TGTGCCAGCAGCTTAAAGAAGGGGCTGAGCAATCAGCCCCAGCATTTT. It codes for CASSLKKGLSNQPQHF.

The genes are TRBV25-1 and TRBJ2-3, with D unresolved. The CDR3 loop spans 16 amino acids. The germline V and J ends were trimmed by 3 bases and 3 bases, with 16 bases remaining between them. CDR1 is MGHDK, CDR2 SYGVNS, per germline. The CDR3: CASSDPGLRLTDTQYF. The CDR3 bases are TGTGCCAGCAGTGATCCGGGTCTTAGACTTACAGATACGCAGTATTTT.

This sequence joins TRBV28 and TRBJ2-5; D gene ambiguous. The CDR3 covers 13 residues. Trimming pared 4 bases from V and 1 base from J, leaving 7 bases between. Germline values: CDR1 MDHEN, CDR2 SYDVKM. The CDR3 nucleotides read TGTGCCAGCAGTTGGGAATTCCAAGAGACCCAGTACTTC. It specifies CASSWEFQETQYF.

This clone was observed a single time. The chain combines TRBV27 with TRBJ2-5; 11 bases fit TRBD2. CDR1 is MNHEY, CDR2 SMNVEV, per germline (reference sequence). The CDR3 sequence is 16 residues long. V shed 5 bases and J 1 base; nucleotides not matched to a gene: 6. The chain's CDR3 is CASSSLAGGTQETQYF. CDR3 in DNA: TGTGCCAGCAGTAGTCTAGCGGGGGGCACCCAAGAGACCCAGTACTTC.